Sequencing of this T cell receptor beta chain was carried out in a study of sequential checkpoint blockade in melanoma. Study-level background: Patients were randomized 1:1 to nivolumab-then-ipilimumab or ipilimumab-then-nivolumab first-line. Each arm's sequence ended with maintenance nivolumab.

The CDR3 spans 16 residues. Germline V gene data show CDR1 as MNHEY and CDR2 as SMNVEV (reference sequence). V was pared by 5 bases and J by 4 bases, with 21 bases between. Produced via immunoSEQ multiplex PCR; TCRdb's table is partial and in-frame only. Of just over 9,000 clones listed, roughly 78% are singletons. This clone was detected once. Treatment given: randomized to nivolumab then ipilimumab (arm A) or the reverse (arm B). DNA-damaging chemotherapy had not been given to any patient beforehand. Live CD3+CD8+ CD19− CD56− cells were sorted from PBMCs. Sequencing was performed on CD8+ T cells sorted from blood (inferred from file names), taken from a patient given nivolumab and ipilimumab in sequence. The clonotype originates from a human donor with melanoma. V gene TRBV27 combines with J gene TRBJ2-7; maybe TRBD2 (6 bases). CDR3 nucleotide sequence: TGTGCCAGCAGTCTTTTGCTTGGCCGGGAGTTGTACGAGCAGTACTTC. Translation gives CASSLLLGRELYEQYF.